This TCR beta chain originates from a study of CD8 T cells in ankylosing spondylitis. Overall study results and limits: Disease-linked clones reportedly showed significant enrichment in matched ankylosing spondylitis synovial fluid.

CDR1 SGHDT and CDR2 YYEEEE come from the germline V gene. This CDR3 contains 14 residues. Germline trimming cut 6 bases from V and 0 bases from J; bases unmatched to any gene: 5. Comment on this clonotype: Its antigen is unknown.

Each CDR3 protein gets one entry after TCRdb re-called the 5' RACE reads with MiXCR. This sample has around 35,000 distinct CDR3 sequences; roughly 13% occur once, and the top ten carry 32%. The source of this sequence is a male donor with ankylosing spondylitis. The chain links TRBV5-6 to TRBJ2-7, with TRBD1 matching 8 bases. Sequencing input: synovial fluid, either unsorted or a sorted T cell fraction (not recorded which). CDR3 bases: TGTGCCAGCAACCGGGACAGGAGCTCCTACGAGCAGTACTTC. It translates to CASNRDRSSYEQYF. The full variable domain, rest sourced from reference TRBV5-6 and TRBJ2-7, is DAGVTQSPTHLIKTRGQQVTLRCSPKSGHDTVSWYQQALGQGPQFIFQYYEEEERQRGNFPDRFSGHQFPNYSSELNVNALLLGDSALYLCASNRDRSSYEQYFGPGTRLTVT.